In this sample, the clone carrying this T cell receptor beta chain turned up many times. The target antigen is unknown. CDR1 SGHTA and CDR2 FQGNSA come from the germline V gene. Unmatched junction bases numbered 3, after V lost 1 base and J lost 3 bases. CDR3 length equals 14 residues. The sample belongs to a study of post-analysis software for immune sequencing data. Study-wide findings and caveats: Included in a set of several TRBV segments more frequent in patients than controls were TRBV5-6, TRBV5-1 and TRBV20-1. F-measure co-clustering was strong for batch-matched samples.

TCR beta cDNA libraries had unique molecular identifiers. Starting from approximately 0.95 to 9.8 million T cells, the study yielded a few hundred thousand cDNA molecules. TCRdb passed the PCR reads through MiXCR, listing each CDR3 protein once. The table records roughly 580,000 distinct CDR3 sequences, 44% of them present only once. This sequence originates from a girl aged 5 to 17 with multiple sclerosis. V is TRBV7-2 and J is TRBJ2-7, with 7 bases identical to TRBD1. The sample taken for sequencing was blood. The CDR3 sequence: CASSLDRGSYEQYF. The CDR3 coding sequence is TGTGCCAGCAGCTTAGACAGGGGAAGCTACGAGCAGTACTTC.